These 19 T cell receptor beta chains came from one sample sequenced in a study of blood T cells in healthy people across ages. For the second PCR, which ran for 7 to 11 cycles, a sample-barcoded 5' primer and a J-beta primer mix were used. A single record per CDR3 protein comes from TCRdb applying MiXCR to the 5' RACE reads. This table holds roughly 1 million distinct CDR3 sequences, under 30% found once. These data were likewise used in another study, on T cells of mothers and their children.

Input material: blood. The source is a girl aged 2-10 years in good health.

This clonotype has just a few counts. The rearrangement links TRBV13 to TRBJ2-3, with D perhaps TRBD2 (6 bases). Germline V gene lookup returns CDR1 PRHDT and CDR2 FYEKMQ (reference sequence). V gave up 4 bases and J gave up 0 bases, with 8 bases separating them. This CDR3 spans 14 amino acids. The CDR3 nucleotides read TGTGCCAGCAGCTCACTAGCAAGCACAGATACGCAGTATTTT. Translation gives CASSSLASTDTQYF.

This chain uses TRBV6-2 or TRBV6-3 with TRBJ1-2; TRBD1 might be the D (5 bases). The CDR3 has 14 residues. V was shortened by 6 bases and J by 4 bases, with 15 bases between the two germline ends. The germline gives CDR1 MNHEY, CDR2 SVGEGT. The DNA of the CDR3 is TGTGCCAGCAGAGCCGGTGGGGCTATCTATGGCTACACCTTC. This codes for CASRAGGAIYGYTF.

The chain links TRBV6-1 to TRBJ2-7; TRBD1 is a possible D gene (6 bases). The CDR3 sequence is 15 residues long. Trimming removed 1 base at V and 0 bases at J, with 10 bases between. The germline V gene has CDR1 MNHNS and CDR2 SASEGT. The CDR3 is CASSEGGTYSYEQYF. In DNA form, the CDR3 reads TGTGCCAGCAGTGAAGGGGGGACATACTCCTACGAGCAGTACTTC.

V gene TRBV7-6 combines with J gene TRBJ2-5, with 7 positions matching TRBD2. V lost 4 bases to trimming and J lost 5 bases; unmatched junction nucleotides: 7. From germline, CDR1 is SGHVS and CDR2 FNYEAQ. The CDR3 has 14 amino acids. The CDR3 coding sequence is TGTGCCAGCAGCTCCCGACTAGCACCCGAGACCCAGTACTTC. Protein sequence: CASSSRLAPETQYF. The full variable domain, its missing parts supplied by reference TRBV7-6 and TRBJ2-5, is GAGVSQSPRYKVTKRGQDVALRCDPISGHVSLYWYRQALGQGPEFLTYFNYEAQQDKSGLPNDRFSAERPEGSISTLTIQRTEQRDSAMYRCASSSRLAPETQYFGPGTRLLVL.

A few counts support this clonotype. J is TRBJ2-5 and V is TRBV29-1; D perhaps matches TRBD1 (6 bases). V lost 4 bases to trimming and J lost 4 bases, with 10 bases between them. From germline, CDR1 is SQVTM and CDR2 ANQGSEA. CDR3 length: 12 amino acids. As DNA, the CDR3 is TGCAGCGTTGGTGTCAGGGGAGAGACCCAGTACTTC. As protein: CSVGVRGETQYF.

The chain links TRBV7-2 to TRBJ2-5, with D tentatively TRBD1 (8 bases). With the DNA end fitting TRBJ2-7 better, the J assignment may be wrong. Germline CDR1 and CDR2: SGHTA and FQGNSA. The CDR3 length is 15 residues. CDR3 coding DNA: TGTGCCAGCAGCGTATACAGGGGGGGGGCCTACGAGCAGTACTTC. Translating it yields CASSVYRGGAYEQYF.

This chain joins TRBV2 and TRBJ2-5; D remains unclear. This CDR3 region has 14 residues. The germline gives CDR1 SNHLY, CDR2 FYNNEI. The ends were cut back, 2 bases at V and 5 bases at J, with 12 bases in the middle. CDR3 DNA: TGTGCCAGCAGTGAATCTGGGTTAATGGAGACCCAGTACTTC. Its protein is CASSESGLMETQYF.

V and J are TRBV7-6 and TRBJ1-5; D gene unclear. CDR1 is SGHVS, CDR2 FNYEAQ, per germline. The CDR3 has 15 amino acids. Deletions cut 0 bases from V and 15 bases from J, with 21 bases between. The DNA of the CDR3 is TGTGCCAGCAGCTTAGCCGCACACGGCGATGGGAGATGGCATTTT. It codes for CASSLAAHGDGRWHF.

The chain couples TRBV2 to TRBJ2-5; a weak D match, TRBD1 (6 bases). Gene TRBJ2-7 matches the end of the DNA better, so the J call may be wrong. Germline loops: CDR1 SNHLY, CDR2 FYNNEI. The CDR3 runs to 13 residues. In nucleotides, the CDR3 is TGTGCCAGCAGTATGGACAGCACCTACGAGCAGTACTTC. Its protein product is CASSMDSTYEQYF.

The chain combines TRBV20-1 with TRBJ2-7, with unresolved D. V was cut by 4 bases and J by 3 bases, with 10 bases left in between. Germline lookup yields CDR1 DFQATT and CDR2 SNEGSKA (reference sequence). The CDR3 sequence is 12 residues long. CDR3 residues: CSAIRMNYEQYF. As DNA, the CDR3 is TGCAGTGCTATCCGGATGAACTACGAGCAGTACTTC.

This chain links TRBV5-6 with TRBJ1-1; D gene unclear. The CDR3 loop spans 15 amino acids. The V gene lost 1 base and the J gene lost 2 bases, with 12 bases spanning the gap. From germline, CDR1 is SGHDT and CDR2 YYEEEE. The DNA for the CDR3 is TGTGCCAGCAGCTTGCTGGTCCGGTCTAACACTGAAGCTTTCTTT. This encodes CASSLLVRSNTEAFF.

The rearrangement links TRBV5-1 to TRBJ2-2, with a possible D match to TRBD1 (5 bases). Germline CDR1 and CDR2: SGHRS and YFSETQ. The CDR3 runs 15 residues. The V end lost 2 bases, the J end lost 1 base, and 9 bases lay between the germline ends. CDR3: CASSFREGNTGELFF. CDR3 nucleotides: TGCGCCAGCAGCTTCAGGGAAGGGAACACCGGGGAGCTGTTTTTT.

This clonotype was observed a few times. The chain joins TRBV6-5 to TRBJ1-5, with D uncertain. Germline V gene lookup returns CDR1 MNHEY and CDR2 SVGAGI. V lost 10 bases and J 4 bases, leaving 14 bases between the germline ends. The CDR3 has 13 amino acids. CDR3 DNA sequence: TGTGCCATTGGACGGCCCGGGAATCAGCCCCAGCATTTT. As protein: CAIGRPGNQPQHF.

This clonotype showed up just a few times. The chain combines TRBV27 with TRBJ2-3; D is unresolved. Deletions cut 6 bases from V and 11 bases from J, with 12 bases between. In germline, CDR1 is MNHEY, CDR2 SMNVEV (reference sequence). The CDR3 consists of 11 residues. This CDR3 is CASSHLEVQYF. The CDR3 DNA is TGTGCCAGCAGCCATCTAGAAGTGCAGTATTTT.

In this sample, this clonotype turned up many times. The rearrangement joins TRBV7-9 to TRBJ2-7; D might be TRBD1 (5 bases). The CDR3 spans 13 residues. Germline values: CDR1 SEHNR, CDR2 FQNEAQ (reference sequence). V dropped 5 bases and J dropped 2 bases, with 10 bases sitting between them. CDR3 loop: CASSLQGAYEQYF. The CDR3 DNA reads TGTGCCAGCAGCCTCCAGGGTGCCTACGAGCAGTACTTC.

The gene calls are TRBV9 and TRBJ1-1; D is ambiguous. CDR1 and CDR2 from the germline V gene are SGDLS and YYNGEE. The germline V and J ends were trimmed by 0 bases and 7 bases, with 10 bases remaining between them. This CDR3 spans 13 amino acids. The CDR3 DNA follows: TGTGCCAGCAGCGTAGGGTTTGTGGATGAAGCTTTCTTT. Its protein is CASSVGFVDEAFF.

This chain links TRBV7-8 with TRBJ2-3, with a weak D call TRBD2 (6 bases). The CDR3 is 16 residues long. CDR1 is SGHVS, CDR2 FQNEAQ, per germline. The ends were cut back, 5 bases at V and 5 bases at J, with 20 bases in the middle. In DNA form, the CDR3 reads TGTGCCAGCAGCGTGGGAGGTTGGGCAGAGAGAGATACGCAGTATTTT. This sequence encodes CASSVGGWAERDTQYF.

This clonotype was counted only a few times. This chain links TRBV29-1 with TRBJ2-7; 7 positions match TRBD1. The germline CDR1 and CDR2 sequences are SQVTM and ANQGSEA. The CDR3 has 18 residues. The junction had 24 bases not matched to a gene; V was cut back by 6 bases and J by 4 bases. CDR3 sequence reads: CSVLGRTGVQTLRYEQYF. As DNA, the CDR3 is TGCAGCGTGTTGGGTAGGACAGGAGTTCAGACCCTGAGATACGAGCAGTACTTC.

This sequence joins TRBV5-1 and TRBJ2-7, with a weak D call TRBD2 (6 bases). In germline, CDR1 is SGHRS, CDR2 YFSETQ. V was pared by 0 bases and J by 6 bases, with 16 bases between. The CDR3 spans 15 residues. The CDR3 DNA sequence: TGCGCCAGCAGCTTGGCCGGGGGAGGAGGTTGCGAGCAGTACTTC. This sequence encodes CASSLAGGGGCEQYF.